Presented here are 29 T cell receptor beta chains from one specimen sequenced in a study of blood T cell repertoires in COVID-19 (dated by TCRdb to 2018 to 2020). The method was the immunoSEQ multiplex PCR assay. Not all clones reach the TCRdb copy of this immuneACCESS table, which keeps in-frame sequences only. Checked studies attribute under half of the gap to unresolved V genes and leave the rest unexplained. Here the sample has some 49,000 clones; approximately 92% occur a single time. Of the sample, 5.5% to 6.5% falls within the top ten clones. Sequencing was done on a sample of peripheral blood. These receptors were obtained from a man in his fifties with active COVID-19.

This clone was recorded once. This chain joins TRBV12-3 or TRBV12-4 and TRBJ2-1; D remains unclear. V was trimmed by 5 bases and J by 9 bases, leaving 14 bases between them. CDR3 length: 13 residues. In nucleotides, the CDR3 is TGTGCCAGCAGTCTCGGGTCCAACGGTGAGCAGTTCTTC. Translating it yields CASSLGSNGEQFF.

V gene TRBV27 combines with J gene TRBJ2-7; a weak D match, TRBD1 (6 bases). CDR1 and CDR2 (germline): MNHEY, SMNVEV (reference sequence). Trimming stripped 7 bases from V and 3 bases from J, with 16 bases between. The CDR3 runs to 14 residues. The chain's CDR3 is CASTSKTQGYEQYF. In DNA form, the CDR3 reads TGTGCCAGCACTTCCAAAACACAGGGCTACGAGCAGTACTTC.

The chain joins TRBV11-2 to TRBJ1-2; 10 bases map to TRBD1. The ends lost 0 bases at V and 8 bases at J; junction bases unmatched: 3. Germline-derived CDR1 and CDR2 are SGHAT and FQNNGV. The CDR3 length is 14 residues. This CDR3 is CASSLEGTGEGYTF. The CDR3 bases are TGTGCCAGCAGCTTAGAGGGGACAGGGGAGGGCTACACCTTC.

The chain carries TRBV2 and TRBJ1-5; D uncertain. Germline assignment: CDR1 SNHLY and CDR2 FYNNEI. V shed 1 base and J shed 4 bases, with 8 bases lying between them. The CDR3 contains 14 residues. In DNA, the CDR3 is TGTGCCAGCAGTGAAGTTGTGGAGAATCAGCCCCAGCATTTT. Residues: CASSEVVENQPQHF.

The chain employs TRBV29-1 and TRBJ1-2, with 7 nucleotides matching TRBD1. CDR1 SQVTM and CDR2 ANQGSEA come from the germline V gene. The ends lost 5 bases at V and 1 base at J; junction bases unmatched: 19. The CDR3 runs 18 residues. The CDR3 coding sequence is TGCAGCGTTAAGCCGTTGACAGGGATAAGGGCCTTTAACTATGGCTACACCTTC. This gives the protein CSVKPLTGIRAFNYGYTF.

This clone came up once. The genes are TRBV10-1 and TRBJ2-2, with D uncertain. The germline gives CDR1 WNHNN, CDR2 SYGVQD (reference sequence). The CDR3 is 13 residues long. Trimming cost V 8 bases and J 5 bases, with 12 bases left between them. CDR3 nucleotide sequence: TGCGCCAGCGCCCTCTCCGGTACCGGGGAGCTGTTTTTT. Translating it yields CASALSGTGELFF.

V gene TRBV11-2 combines with J gene TRBJ2-5; 12 nucleotides align to TRBD2. The germline gives CDR1 SGHAT, CDR2 FQNNGV. CDR3 length equals 16 residues. The V and J ends lost 5 bases and 4 bases, in that order; junction bases with no gene match: 8. The CDR3 sequence: CASSLTSGSPIETQYF. The CDR3 region has the DNA TGTGCCAGCAGCCTGACTAGCGGGAGCCCTATAGAGACCCAGTACTTC.

The CDR3 spells CASSYKGARGYTF. CDR3 coding DNA: TGTGCCAGCAGTTACAAGGGGGCGCGGGGCTACACCTTC. This chain links TRBV6-5 with TRBJ1-2; 7 nucleotides match TRBD1. The CDR3 runs to 13 residues. With V trimmed by 2 bases and J by 8 bases, 5 bases remained unmatched. The germline CDR1 and CDR2 sequences are MNHEY and SVGAGI.

This clone was observed a few times. The CDR3 region has the DNA TGTGCCAGTAGTATTTCGGGGGGGTGGCTGAATACGCAGTATTTT. Protein sequence: CASSISGGWLNTQYF. V gene TRBV19 combines with J gene TRBJ2-3; 8 bases map to TRBD2. Germline CDR1 LNHDA, CDR2 SQIVND (reference sequence). The CDR3 has 15 residues. With 3 bases clipped from V and 7 bases from J, the junction kept 9 bases outside the gene matches.

This chain links TRBV15 with TRBJ2-1; TRBD1 aligns across 7 bases. This CDR3 contains 13 residues. Germline CDR1 LNHNV, CDR2 YYDKDF (reference sequence). After removal of 1 base from V and 6 bases from J, the junction contained 0 bases not matched to a gene. The CDR3, as DNA: TGTGCCACCAGCAGAGGACAGGGCAATGAGCAGTTCTTC. Protein: CATSRGQGNEQFF.

V and J are TRBV6-2 or TRBV6-3 and TRBJ2-7, with 13 positions matching TRBD2. V was clipped by 2 bases and J by 1 base; unmatched bases: 5. The germline gives CDR1 MNHEY, CDR2 SVGEGT. The CDR3 covers 17 residues. CDR3 loop: CASSYLGTSGASYEQYF. For the CDR3, the DNA is TGTGCCAGCAGTTACCTCGGGACTAGCGGGGCTTCCTACGAGCAGTACTTC.

V usage is TRBV28 and J usage is TRBJ2-1, with 9 positions matching TRBD2. V was pared by 3 bases and J by 0 bases, with 6 bases of the junction left unmatched. Germline V gene lookup returns CDR1 MDHEN and CDR2 SYDVKM. The CDR3 runs 17 residues. CDR3 coding DNA: TGTGCCAGCAGTTTCAATCTAGCGGGGACCTCCTACAATGAGCAGTTCTTC. Translated, it gives CASSFNLAGTSYNEQFF.

V is TRBV7-2 and J is TRBJ2-3, with D possibly TRBD2 on 6 matching bases. Germline V gives CDR1 SGHTA, CDR2 FQGNSA. V was shortened by 5 bases and J by 8 bases, with 17 bases between the two germline ends. The CDR3 loop spans 14 amino acids. The CDR3 spells CASSRKGVGGTQYF. The CDR3 nucleotides read TGTGCCAGCAGCAGAAAAGGAGTGGGGGGTACGCAGTATTTT.

V usage is TRBV5-1 and J usage is TRBJ2-7; D gene uncertain. This CDR3 comprises 14 residues. V was clipped by 0 bases and J by 4 bases, with 11 bases between them. Germline V CDR1 and CDR2: SGHRS, YFSETQ. The CDR3, as DNA: TGCGCCAGCAGCTTGGGGGCTAATGCGTACGAGCAGTACTTC. As protein: CASSLGANAYEQYF. The full variable domain, with the rest looked up from reference TRBV5-1 and TRBJ2-7, is KAGVTQTPRYLIKTRGQQVTLSCSPISGHRSVSWYQQTPGQGLQFLFEYFSETQRNKGNFPGRFSGRQFSNSRSEMNVSTLELGDSALYLCASSLGANAYEQYFGPGTRLTVT.

V usage is TRBV15 and J usage is TRBJ1-1, with 8 bases identical to TRBD1. Trimming cost V 0 bases and J 5 bases; bases outside gene matches: 11. Germline lookup yields CDR1 LNHNV and CDR2 YYDKDF (reference sequence). The CDR3 is 17 residues long. CDR3 loop: CATSRDLRQGRSTEAFF. In nucleotides, the CDR3 is TGTGCCACCAGCAGAGACCTTCGACAGGGGAGGAGTACTGAAGCTTTCTTT.

V gene TRBV19 combines with J gene TRBJ1-5; TRBD1 matches at 9 bases. Germline CDR1 LNHDA, CDR2 SQIVND (reference sequence). The CDR3 runs to 16 residues. V lost 5 bases to trimming and J lost 7 bases; unmatched junction nucleotides: 12. The CDR3 loop reads CASSPGFGTGRQPQHF. CDR3 coding DNA: TGTGCCAGTAGTCCAGGGTTCGGGACAGGGAGGCAGCCCCAGCATTTT.

The CDR3 loop reads CASSFGQGVGTEAFF. CDR3 nucleotide sequence: TGTGCCAGCAGTTTTGGACAGGGAGTCGGGACTGAAGCTTTCTTT. The rearrangement uses TRBV7-9 and TRBJ1-1; 8 positions match TRBD1. The germline V gene encodes CDR1 SEHNR and CDR2 FQNEAQ (reference sequence). Trimming cost V 6 bases and J 5 bases; bases outside gene matches: 11. The CDR3 has 15 amino acids.

The chain uses TRBV14 and TRBJ1-1, with TRBD1 matching 10 bases. CDR1 and CDR2 (germline): SGHDN, FVKESK. CDR3 length equals 14 residues. Losses at the gene ends were 4 bases for V and 4 bases for J; bases not matched to a gene: 3. The CDR3 bases are TGTGCCAGCAGCCCCCGACAGGGGGCCACTGAAGCTTTCTTT. It is translated as CASSPRQGATEAFF.

The chain joins TRBV12-3 or TRBV12-4 to TRBJ1-2, with 9 bases aligning to TRBD1. The trim removed 6 bases at V and 8 bases at J, leaving 4 bases unmatched. The CDR3 sequence is 12 residues long. This CDR3 reads CASRQGAGGYTF. For the CDR3, the DNA is TGTGCCAGCAGACAGGGGGCGGGGGGCTACACCTTC.

The V gene is TRBV7-9, the J gene TRBJ2-7; weak D call: TRBD2 (5 bases). Germline loops: CDR1 SEHNR, CDR2 FQNEAQ (reference sequence). The CDR3 has 13 amino acids. Trimming removed 0 bases from V and 2 bases from J, with 5 bases in between. Written as DNA, the CDR3 is TGTGCCAGCAGCTTAGCCGGGGCCTACGAGCAGTACTTC. As protein: CASSLAGAYEQYF.

CDR3 residues: CAIREGQGYGYTF. The CDR3 nucleotides are TGTGCCATCAGGGAAGGACAGGGTTATGGCTACACCTTC. The genes are TRBV10-3 and TRBJ1-2; 8 bases are shared with TRBD1. V was pared by 6 bases and J by 5 bases, with 5 bases of the junction left unmatched. CDR3 length equals 13 residues. The germline gives CDR1 ENHRY, CDR2 SYGVKD.

The chain joins TRBV11-2 to TRBJ2-7; TRBD1 is a possible D gene (6 bases). The CDR3 spans 13 residues. Germline CDR1 reads SGHAT; CDR2 reads FQNNGV. The V gene lost 2 bases and the J gene lost 6 bases, with 11 bases spanning the gap. Written as DNA, the CDR3 is TGTGCCAGCAGCTTAACAGGGTCGAGCGAGCAGTACTTC. Translation: CASSLTGSSEQYF. Based on the CDR3 plus reference TRBV11-2 and TRBJ2-7, the full variable domain is EAGVAQSPRYKIIEKRQSVAFWCNPISGHATLYWYQQILGQGPKLLIQFQNNGVVDDSQLPKDRFSAERLKGVDSTLKIQPAKLEDSAVYLCASSLTGSSEQYFGPGTRLTVT.

Only one count was recorded for this clone. V is TRBV19 and J is TRBJ2-3; 7 nucleotides align to TRBD1. The ends lost 8 bases at V and 1 base at J; junction bases unmatched: 9. The germline CDR1 and CDR2 sequences are LNHDA and SQIVND (reference sequence). This CDR3 comprises 15 residues. Written as DNA, the CDR3 is TGTGCCAGTCAGAAGGGGGCGATGCGCACAGATACGCAGTATTTT. This sequence encodes CASQKGAMRTDTQYF. Drawing the rest from reference TRBV19 and TRBJ2-3, the complete variable domain is DGGITQSPKYLFRKEGQNVTLSCEQNLNHDAMYWYRQDPGQGLRLIYYSQIVNDFQKGDIAEGYSVSREKKESFPLTVTSAQKNPTAFYLCASQKGAMRTDTQYFGPGTRLTVL.

This chain joins TRBV4-2 and TRBJ2-7; 11 bases align to TRBD1. V trimming: 5 bases; J trimming: 8 bases; junction bases outside the gene matches: 14. This CDR3 contains 16 residues. Germline V CDR1 and CDR2: LGHNA, YNFKEQ. Here the CDR3 DNA reads TGTGCCAGCAGCGAAGCTAGCGGGACAGGGGGTTTCAAGCAGTACTTC. Protein sequence: CASSEASGTGGFKQYF.

The rearrangement uses TRBV7-2 and TRBJ2-5, with a tentative D call TRBD2 (6 bases). The V and J ends lost 6 bases and 3 bases respectively, with 14 bases between them. Germline V gene data show CDR1 as SGHTA and CDR2 as FQGNSA. The CDR3 is made up of 14 amino acids. The CDR3 protein is CASSSGTLKETQYF. The DNA of the CDR3 is TGTGCCAGCAGTTCAGGGACTTTAAAAGAGACCCAGTACTTC.

The count of this clone is one. The chain links TRBV6-5 to TRBJ1-5; D may be TRBD1 (5 bases). Germline-derived CDR1 and CDR2 are MNHEY and SVGAGI. Trimming took off 5 bases at V and 2 bases at J, with 13 bases between the two ends. The CDR3 length is 15 residues. The CDR3 here is CASSLSWGGNQPQHF. The CDR3 bases are TGTGCCAGCAGTCTCTCGTGGGGGGGCAATCAGCCCCAGCATTTT.

The CDR3 spells CSVDRNNEQFF. The DNA of the CDR3 is TGCAGCGTTGACAGAAACAATGAGCAGTTCTTC. The V and J genes are TRBV29-1 and TRBJ2-1; D call uncertain. Germline loops: CDR1 SQVTM, CDR2 ANQGSEA. The CDR3 has 11 amino acids. Deletions cut 3 bases from V and 5 bases from J, with 5 bases between.

The rearrangement uses TRBV11-1 and TRBJ2-5; D is unresolved. Trimming took off 2 bases at V and 2 bases at J, with 9 bases between the two ends. CDR3 length equals 14 residues. Per germline, CDR1 SGHAT and CDR2 FQDESV (reference sequence). CDR3 sequence (DNA): TGTGCCAGCAGCTTATATCCTAGTCAAGAGACCCAGTACTTC. It translates to CASSLYPSQETQYF.

The chain couples TRBV3-1 (or the pseudogene TRBV3-2) to TRBJ1-2; D perhaps matches TRBD1 (5 bases). The germline gives CDR1 LGHDT, CDR2 YNNKEL (reference sequence). Trimming left V 4 bases short and J 4 bases short, with 13 bases between. The CDR3 sequence is 14 residues long. This CDR3 reads CASSRPGITYGYTF. Written as DNA, the CDR3 is TGTGCCAGCAGCCGCCCAGGGATCACCTATGGCTACACCTTC.